The rows below give T cell receptor beta chains drawn from one sample of a study of vaccination and CD4 T cells after COVID-19. One entry per CDR3 protein results from TCRdb running MiXCR on the PCR reads. This sample has 13,000 or so distinct CDR3 sequences, with just under 35% found just once. For these TCRs, the target antigens are not known. The source material was CD4+ T cells from blood, cultured in vitro. The source is a human donor who had recovered from COVID-19. Each CDR3 is given without its conserved first and last residue.

>TRBJ2-3|TRBV12-3/TRBV12-4
ASSPNSSGARGDTQY
>TRBJ1-5|TRBV20-1
SARDQSVDLGPQH
>TRBJ2-1|TRBV24-1
ASSGGGGYNEQF
>TRBJ2-1|TRBV5-4
ASSLGFAEQF
>TRBJ2-7|TRBV5-1
ASSFDRTYEQY
>TRBJ2-1|TRBV20-1
SALGPGNNEQF
>TRBJ2-3|TRBV24-1
ATSDSQGGTTDTQY
>TRBJ1-1|TRBV5-6
ASSLDRDTEAF
>TRBJ2-1|TRBV19
ASSRTSNEQF
>TRBJ2-1|TRBV20-1
SARDLGSGVLSINEQF
>TRBJ2-5|TRBV12-3/TRBV12-4
ASSFTSTQETQY
>TRBJ2-5|TRBV6-5
ASSYSNLKYQETQY
>TRBJ1-1|TRBV5-6
ASSSFDSRTHTEAF
>TRBJ1-1|TRBV10-1
ASSGGNTEAF
>TRBJ2-7|TRBV28
ASSLPGGGGREQY
>TRBJ2-1|TRBV24-1
ATSEADQHVYNEQF
>TRBJ2-7|TRBV6-1
ASRGQGNDEQY
>TRBJ2-7|TRBV24-1
ATSDGQDREQY